The clone carrying this T cell receptor (beta chain) was seen a handful of times. Its antigen is not known. These data come from a study of T cell repertoires in cytomegalovirus infection. TCRdb ran MiXCR on the reads and lists one entry per CDR3 protein. The profile shows approximately 730,000 distinct CDR3 sequences, about 30% of them singletons. The ends were cut back, 6 bases at V and 0 bases at J, with 6 bases in the middle. The CDR3 is 14 residues long. Specimen: cultured PBMCs, collected from culture after CMV antigen stimulation. This sequence originates from a human donor in good health (CMV status not recorded). Some clones in this sample may be carry-over from other donors' samples. V usage is TRBV12-3 or TRBV12-4 and J usage is TRBJ2-6, with D perhaps TRBD2 (5 bases). The CDR3 DNA is TGTGCCAGCAGCGGGATCTCTGGGGCCAACGTCCTGACTTTC. Protein: CASSGISGANVLTF.